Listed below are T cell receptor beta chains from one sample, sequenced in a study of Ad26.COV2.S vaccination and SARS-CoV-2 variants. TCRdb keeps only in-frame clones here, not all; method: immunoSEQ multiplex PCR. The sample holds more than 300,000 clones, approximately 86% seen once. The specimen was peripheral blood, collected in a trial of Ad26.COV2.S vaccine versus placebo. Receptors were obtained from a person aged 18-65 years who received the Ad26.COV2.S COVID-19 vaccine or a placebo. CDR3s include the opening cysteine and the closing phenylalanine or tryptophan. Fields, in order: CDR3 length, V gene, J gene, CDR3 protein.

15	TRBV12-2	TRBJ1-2	CASRLPGQGHYGYTF
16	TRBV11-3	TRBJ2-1	CASSLEASGSMNEQFF
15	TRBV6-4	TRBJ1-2	CASSDSVAGDYGYTF
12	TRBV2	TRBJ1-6	CASTQGNSPLHF
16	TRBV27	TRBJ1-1	CASSSLPPWRGTEAFF
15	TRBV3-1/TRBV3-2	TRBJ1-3	CASSQQGQAGNTIYF
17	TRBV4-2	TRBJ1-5	CASSPATGLYSNQPQHF
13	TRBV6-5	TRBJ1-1	CASHLTMNTEAFF
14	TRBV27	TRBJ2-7	CASSFGTGRGEQYF
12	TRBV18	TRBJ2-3	CASSPVTDTQYF
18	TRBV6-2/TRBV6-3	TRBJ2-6	CASSYSGTGSSGANVLTF
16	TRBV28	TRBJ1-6	CASSATWAVNNSPLHF
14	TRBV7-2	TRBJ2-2	CASSLGGNTGELFF
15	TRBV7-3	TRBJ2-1	CASGSGASGRDEQFF
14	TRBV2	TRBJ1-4	CASSEILPNEKLFF
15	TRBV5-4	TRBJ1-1	CASSLDGGLGGEAFF
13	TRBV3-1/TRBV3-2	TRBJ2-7	CASSPGGFYEQYF
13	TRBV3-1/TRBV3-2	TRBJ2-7	CASSLSPPYEQYF
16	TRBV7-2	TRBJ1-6	CASSFPTGGGWEPLHF
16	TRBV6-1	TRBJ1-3	CASSEFDGGFGNTIYF
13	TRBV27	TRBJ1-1	CASIGTLNTEAFF
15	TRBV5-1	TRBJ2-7	CASSPGQAVSYEQYF
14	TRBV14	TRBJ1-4	CASSQDSWTEKLFF
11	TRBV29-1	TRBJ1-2	CSVGGHYGYTF